The 14 T cell receptor beta chains in this list originate from one sample, sequenced in a study of blood T cell repertoires in COVID-19. Data came from immunoSEQ multiplex PCR; TCRdb stores just in-frame clones and leaves some out. This sample has fewer than 350,000 clones; approximately 86% occur once, and the top ten carry over 8%. Sequencing was carried out using peripheral blood. The receptor source for this set is a man between 18 and 29 years old with active or convalescent COVID-19.

Of note for this clone: Other DNA sequences within the sample encode an identical CDR3. The chain has TRBV3-1 (or the pseudogene TRBV3-2) and TRBJ1-1; 8 bases are a match to TRBD1. CDR3 length equals 15 residues. Looked up from germline, CDR1 is LGHDT and CDR2 is YNNKEL (reference sequence). Trimming at V came to 1 base and at J to 1 base, leaving 2 bases not matched to a gene. As DNA, the CDR3 is TGTGCCAGCAGCCAAGGCGACAGGGGGAACACTGAAGCTTTCTTT. Translating gives CASSQGDRGNTEAFF.

The chain recombines TRBV27 with TRBJ1-5, with TRBD1 matching over 7 bases. J was trimmed by 5 bases and V by 5 bases; bases with no gene match: 3. CDR3 length equals 13 residues. CDR1 MNHEY and CDR2 SMNVEV come from the germline V gene (reference sequence). The CDR3 is CASSTDRDQPQHF. The CDR3 nucleotides read TGTGCCAGCAGTACAGACAGGGATCAGCCCCAGCATTTT.

The CDR3 nucleotides are TGTGCCAGCAGCTTGGTCTCTAGCCCTGAAGCTTTCTTT. This codes for CASSLVSSPEAFF. This chain uses TRBV5-4 with TRBJ1-1; no reliable D call. Trimming took 0 bases from V and 6 from J, leaving 9 bases between them. The germline V gene encodes CDR1 SGHNT and CDR2 YYREEE (reference sequence). The CDR3 runs 13 residues.

The V gene is TRBV2, the J gene TRBJ1-5; 9 nucleotides align to TRBD1. The CDR3 totals 15 residues. After removal of 4 bases from V and 6 bases from J, the junction contained 7 bases not matched to a gene. Germline V gene sequence: CDR1 SNHLY, CDR2 FYNNEI. CDR3 loop: CASSVGQGLSQPQHF. The CDR3 coding sequence is TGTGCCAGCAGTGTGGGACAGGGCTTGTCTCAGCCCCAGCATTTT.

The genes are TRBV7-2 and TRBJ2-1; D ambiguous. Per the germline V gene, CDR1 is SGHTA and CDR2 is FQGNSA. The V end lost 6 bases, the J end lost 1 base, and 13 bases lay between the germline ends. The CDR3 contains 15 residues. The CDR3 reads CASSQWATSYNEQFF. In nucleotides, the CDR3 is TGTGCCAGCAGTCAATGGGCTACTTCCTACAATGAGCAGTTCTTC.

The chain recombines TRBV5-8 with TRBJ1-3; D may be TRBD1 (5 bases). Germline V CDR1 and CDR2: SGHTS, YDEGEE. The CDR3 has 14 amino acids. The ends were cut back, 2 bases at V and 4 bases at J, with 10 bases in the middle. CDR3 sequence: CASSFLGAGNTIYF. The CDR3 DNA is TGTGCCAGCAGCTTTTTAGGGGCCGGAAACACCATATATTTT.

This sequence joins TRBV18 and TRBJ1-5; the match to TRBD1 covers 8 bases. V lost 3 bases to trimming and J lost 6 bases; unmatched junction nucleotides: 7. The CDR3 contains 15 residues. Germline values: CDR1 KGHSH, CDR2 LQKENI. CDR3 sequence (DNA): TGTGCCAGCTCACCTCCGGGACAGGAGATTCAGCCCCAGCATTTT. Its translation: CASSPPGQEIQPQHF.

This clone turned up a few times. The same CDR3 also results from other DNA sequences found in this sample. V usage is TRBV29-1 and J usage is TRBJ1-5, with TRBD1 identical over 9 bases. V was pared by 4 bases and J by 4 bases, with 2 bases of the junction left unmatched. This CDR3 comprises 13 residues. Germline assignment: CDR1 SQVTM and CDR2 ANQGSEA. CDR3 coding DNA: TGCAGCGTTGGGGGACAGGGTAATCAGCCCCAGCATTTT. It is translated as CSVGGQGNQPQHF.

The chain recombines TRBV5-4 with TRBJ1-2; no clear D. Germline loops: CDR1 SGHNT, CDR2 YYREEE (reference sequence). V was cut by 6 bases and J by 0 bases, with 12 bases left in between. The CDR3 runs to 14 residues. The CDR3 loop reads CASTAIPANYGYTF. The CDR3 region has the DNA TGTGCCAGCACCGCGATTCCGGCTAACTATGGCTACACCTTC. The whole variable domain, filled in from reference TRBV5-4 and TRBJ1-2, reads ETGVTQSPTHLIKTRGQQVTLRCSSQSGHNTVSWYQQALGQGPQFIFQYYREEENGRGNFPPRFSGLQFPNYSSELNVNALELDDSALYLCASTAIPANYGYTFGSGTRLTVV.

The chain links TRBV3-1 (or the pseudogene TRBV3-2) to TRBJ2-7; 8 nucleotides match TRBD2. The CDR3 has 14 residues. From germline, CDR1 is LGHDT and CDR2 YNNKEL (reference sequence). V was pared by 0 bases and J by 6 bases, with 4 bases of the junction left unmatched. The CDR3 region has the DNA TGTGCCAGCAGCCAAGATCATGGGACTAGCGAGCAGTACTTC. Protein product: CASSQDHGTSEQYF.

The V and J genes are TRBV7-9 and TRBJ2-2; 8 bases agree with TRBD1. Per the germline V gene, CDR1 is SEHNR and CDR2 is FQNEAQ (reference sequence). Trimming took 5 bases from V and 0 from J; bases not matched to a gene: 14. The CDR3 runs to 19 residues. The DNA of the CDR3 is TGTGCCAGCAGCCCACGTCCCGGGACAGGTTTTACGAACACCGGGGAGCTGTTTTTT. Its protein product is CASSPRPGTGFTNTGELFF. The complete variable domain, with remaining parts taken from reference TRBV7-9 and TRBJ2-2, reads DTGVSQNPRHKITKRGQNVTFRCDPISEHNRLYWYRQTLGQGPEFLTYFQNEAQLEKSRLLSDRFSAERPKGSFSTLEIQRTEQGDSAMYLCASSPRPGTGFTNTGELFFGEGSRLTVL.

The J gene is TRBJ2-3, the V gene TRBV19, with D perhaps matching TRBD2 (5 bases). V was pared by 8 bases and J by 0 bases, with 12 bases between. This CDR3 region has 14 residues. Per the germline V gene, CDR1 is LNHDA and CDR2 is SQIVND (reference sequence). CDR3 nucleotides: TGTGCCAGTGGCAAAGGACTTAGCACAGATACGCAGTATTTT. Translation: CASGKGLSTDTQYF.

The chain recombines TRBV27 with TRBJ1-2; D gene ambiguous. Trimming left V 1 base short and J 2 bases short, with 11 bases between. Per the germline V gene, CDR1 is MNHEY and CDR2 is SMNVEV (reference sequence). This CDR3 has 15 residues. The CDR3 reads CASSLWVGGNYGYTF. The CDR3 DNA reads as TGTGCCAGCAGTTTATGGGTAGGAGGAAACTATGGCTACACCTTC.

CDR3 coding DNA: TGTGCCAGCAGCCAAGAAGGGCGGGGGAACACTGAAGCTTTCTTT. Protein product: CASSQEGRGNTEAFF. V usage is TRBV3-1 (or the pseudogene TRBV3-2) and J usage is TRBJ1-1, with unresolved D. The V end was cut by 0 bases, the J end by 1 base, with 9 bases between. The CDR3 is 15 residues long. Germline V gene lookup returns CDR1 LGHDT and CDR2 YNNKEL (reference sequence).